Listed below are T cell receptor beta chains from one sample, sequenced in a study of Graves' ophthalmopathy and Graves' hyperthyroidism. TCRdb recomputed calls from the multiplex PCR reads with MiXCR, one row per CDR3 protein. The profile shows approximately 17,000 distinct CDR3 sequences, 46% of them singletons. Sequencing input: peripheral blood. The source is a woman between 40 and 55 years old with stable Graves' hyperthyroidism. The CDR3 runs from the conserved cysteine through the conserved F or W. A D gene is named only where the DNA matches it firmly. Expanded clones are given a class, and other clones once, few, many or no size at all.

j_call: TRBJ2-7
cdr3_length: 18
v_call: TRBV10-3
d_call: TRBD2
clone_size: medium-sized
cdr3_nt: TGTGCCATCAGTGAGTCGAGGCTAGCGGGAGGTAGAGCGTACGAGCAGTACTTC
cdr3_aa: CAISESRLAGGRAYEQYF

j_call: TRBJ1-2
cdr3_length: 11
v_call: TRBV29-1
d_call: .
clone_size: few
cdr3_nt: TGCAGCGTTGGAGGGACGGACGGCTACACCTTC
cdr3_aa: CSVGGTDGYTF

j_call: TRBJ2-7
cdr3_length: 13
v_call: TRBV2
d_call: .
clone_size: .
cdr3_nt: TGTGCCAGCAGTGACCGTCTCTCCTACGAGCAGTACTTC
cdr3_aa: CASSDRLSYEQYF

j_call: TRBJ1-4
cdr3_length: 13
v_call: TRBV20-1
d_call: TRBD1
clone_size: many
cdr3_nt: TGCAGTGCTACCGGGACAGGGGGAGAAAAACTGTTTTTT
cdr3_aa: CSATGTGGEKLFF

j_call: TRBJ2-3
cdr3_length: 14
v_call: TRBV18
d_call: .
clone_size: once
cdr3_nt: TGTGCCAGCTCACTAGAGAGGAACACAGATACGCAGTATTTT
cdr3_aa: CASSLERNTDTQYF

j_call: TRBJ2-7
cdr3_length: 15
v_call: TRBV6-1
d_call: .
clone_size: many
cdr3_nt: TGTGCCAGCAGTGAAGACTTATCGAGCTCCTACGAGCAGTACTTC
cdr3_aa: CASSEDLSSSYEQYF

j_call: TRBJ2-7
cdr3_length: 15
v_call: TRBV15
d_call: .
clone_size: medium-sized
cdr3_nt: TGTGCCACCAGCAGAGATAGGGCGGACTCCTACGAGCAGTACTTC
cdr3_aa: CATSRDRADSYEQYF

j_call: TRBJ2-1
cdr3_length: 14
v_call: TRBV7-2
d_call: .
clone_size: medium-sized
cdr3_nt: TGTGCCAGCAGGAAGGACAGAGGCGTCCATGAGCAGTTCTTC
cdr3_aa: CASRKDRGVHEQFF

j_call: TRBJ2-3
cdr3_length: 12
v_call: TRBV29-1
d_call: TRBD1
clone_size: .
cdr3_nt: TGCAGCGTTGATTACCGACAGGGAGCGCAGTATTTT
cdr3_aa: CSVDYRQGAQYF

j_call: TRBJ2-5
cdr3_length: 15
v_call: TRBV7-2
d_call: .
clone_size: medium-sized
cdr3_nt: TGTGCCAGCAGCTTAGAGGGTCGGTTTAGGGAGACCCAGTACTTC
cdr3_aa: CASSLEGRFRETQYF

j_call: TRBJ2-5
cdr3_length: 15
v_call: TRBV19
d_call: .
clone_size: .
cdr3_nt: TGTGCCAGTAGTTCCCAGGGGGGTTGGCAAGAGACCCAGTACTTC
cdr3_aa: CASSSQGGWQETQYF

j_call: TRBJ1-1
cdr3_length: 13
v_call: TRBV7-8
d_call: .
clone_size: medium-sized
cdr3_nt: TGTGCCAGCAGCCCCTCGAGGAGCACTGAAGCTTTCTTT
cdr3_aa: CASSPSRSTEAFF

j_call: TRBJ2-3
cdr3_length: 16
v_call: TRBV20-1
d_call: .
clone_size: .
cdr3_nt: TGCAGTGCTAGCCCGGGAGTTTTGAAGTCCACAGATACGCAGTATTTT
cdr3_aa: CSASPGVLKSTDTQYF

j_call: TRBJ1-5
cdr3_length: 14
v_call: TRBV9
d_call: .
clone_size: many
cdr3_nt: TGTGCCAGCAGCGTAGGTTGGGGAGATGAGCCCCAGCATTTT
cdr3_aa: CASSVGWGDEPQHF

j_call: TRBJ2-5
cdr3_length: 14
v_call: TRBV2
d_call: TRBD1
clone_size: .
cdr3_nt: TGTGCCAGCAGATCCGGGACAGGGGCTCAGCCCCAGTACTTC
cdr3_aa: CASRSGTGAQPQYF

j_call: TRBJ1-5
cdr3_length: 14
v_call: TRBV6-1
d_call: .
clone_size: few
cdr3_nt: TGTGCCAGCAGCCCCGAACCGGGCAATCAGCCCCAGCATTTT
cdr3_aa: CASSPEPGNQPQHF

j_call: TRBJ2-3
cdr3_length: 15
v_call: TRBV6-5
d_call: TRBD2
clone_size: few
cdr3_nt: TGTGCCAGCAGTTACTCTGGGGGGGATACAGATACGCAGTATTTT
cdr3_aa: CASSYSGGDTDTQYF

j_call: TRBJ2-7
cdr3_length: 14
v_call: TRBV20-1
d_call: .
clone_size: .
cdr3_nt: TGCAGTGCTAGTGGGTCATCACAATTTTACGAGCAGTACTTC
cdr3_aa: CSASGSSQFYEQYF